These 5 T cell receptor beta chains came from one sample sequenced in a study of blood T cell repertoires in COVID-19. Repertoires were generated with immunoSEQ multiplex PCR, while TCRdb's copy carries only in-frame clones and drops some. The sample consists of some 180,000 clones, about nine tenths of them appearing once. Sequencing used peripheral blood. These receptors came from a man aged 65 to 79 with active or convalescent COVID-19.

This sequence joins TRBV10-3 and TRBJ1-1; D gene unclear. CDR3 length equals 14 residues. Germline CDR1 and CDR2: ENHRY and SYGVKD. Trimming cost V 4 bases and J 1 base, with 10 bases left between them. This CDR3 reads CAISAREGNTEAFF. CDR3 nucleotides: TGTGCCATCAGTGCGAGGGAGGGGAACACTGAAGCTTTCTTT.

The CDR3 DNA reads TGTGCCACCAGCAGAGACCCCACTAGCGGGGGGGAGACCCAGTACTTC. Translated, it gives CATSRDPTSGGETQYF. V usage is TRBV15 and J usage is TRBJ2-5, with 12 positions matching TRBD2. The germline gives CDR1 LNHNV, CDR2 YYDKDF (reference sequence). This CDR3 comprises 16 residues. V lost 0 bases, J lost 5 bases, and 4 bases stayed unmatched.

V usage is TRBV7-2 and J usage is TRBJ1-2; weak D call: TRBD1 (6 bases). V dropped 2 bases and J dropped 7 bases, with 17 bases sitting between them. This CDR3 comprises 15 residues. CDR1 and CDR2 from the germline V gene are SGHTA and FQGNSA. Written as DNA, the CDR3 is TGTGCCAGCAGCTTAAACCCAATAGGGACAAGTGGCTACACCTTC. This gives the protein CASSLNPIGTSGYTF.

CDR3 amino acids: CAISAPGSNYGYTF. CDR3 bases: TGTGCCATCAGTGCGCCGGGATCTAACTATGGCTACACCTTC. The rearrangement joins TRBV10-3 to TRBJ1-2; D uncertain. CDR1 ENHRY and CDR2 SYGVKD come from the germline V gene. The length of the CDR3 is 14 residues. Trimming took off 4 bases at V and 0 bases at J, with 9 bases between the two ends.

This chain links TRBV4-1 with TRBJ2-1; D is possibly TRBD1 (7 bases). Trimming took 2 bases from V and 7 from J, leaving 15 bases between them. Germline CDR1 is MGHRA and CDR2 is YSYEKL. The CDR3 sequence is 15 residues long. The CDR3 nucleotides read TGCGCCAGCAGCCAAACAGGGGAGGAAAGGAATGAGCAGTTCTTC. Amino acids: CASSQTGEERNEQFF.